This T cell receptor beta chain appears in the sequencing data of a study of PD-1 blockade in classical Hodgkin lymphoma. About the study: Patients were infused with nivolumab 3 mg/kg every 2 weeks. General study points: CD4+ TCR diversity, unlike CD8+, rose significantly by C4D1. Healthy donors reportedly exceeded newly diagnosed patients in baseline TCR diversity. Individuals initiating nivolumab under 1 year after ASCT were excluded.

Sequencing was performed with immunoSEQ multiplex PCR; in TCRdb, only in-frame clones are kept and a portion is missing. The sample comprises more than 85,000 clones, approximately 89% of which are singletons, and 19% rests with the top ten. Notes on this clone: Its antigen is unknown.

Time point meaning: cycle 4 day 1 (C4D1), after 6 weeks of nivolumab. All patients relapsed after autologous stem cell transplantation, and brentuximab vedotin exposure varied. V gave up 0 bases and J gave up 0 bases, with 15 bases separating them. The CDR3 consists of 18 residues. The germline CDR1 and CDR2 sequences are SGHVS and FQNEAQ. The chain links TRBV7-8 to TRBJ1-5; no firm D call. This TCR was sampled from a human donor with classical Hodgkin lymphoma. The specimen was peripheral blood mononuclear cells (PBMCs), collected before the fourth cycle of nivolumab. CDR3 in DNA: TGTGCCAGCAGCTTAGCCCCCTTCTCGGATTATAGCAATCAGCCCCAGCATTTT. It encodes CASSLAPFSDYSNQPQHF.